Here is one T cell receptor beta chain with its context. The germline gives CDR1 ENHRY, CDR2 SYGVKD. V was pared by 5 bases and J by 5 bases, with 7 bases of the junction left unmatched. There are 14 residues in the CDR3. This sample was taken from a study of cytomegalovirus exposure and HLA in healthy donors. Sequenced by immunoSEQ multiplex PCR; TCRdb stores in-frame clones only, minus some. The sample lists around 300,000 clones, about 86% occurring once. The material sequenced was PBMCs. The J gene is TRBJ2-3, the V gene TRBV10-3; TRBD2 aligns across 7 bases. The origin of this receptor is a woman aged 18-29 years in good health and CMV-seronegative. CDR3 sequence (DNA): TGTGCCATCAGTATCAGCGGGGTCAGAGATACGCAGTATTTT. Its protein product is CAISISGVRDTQYF.